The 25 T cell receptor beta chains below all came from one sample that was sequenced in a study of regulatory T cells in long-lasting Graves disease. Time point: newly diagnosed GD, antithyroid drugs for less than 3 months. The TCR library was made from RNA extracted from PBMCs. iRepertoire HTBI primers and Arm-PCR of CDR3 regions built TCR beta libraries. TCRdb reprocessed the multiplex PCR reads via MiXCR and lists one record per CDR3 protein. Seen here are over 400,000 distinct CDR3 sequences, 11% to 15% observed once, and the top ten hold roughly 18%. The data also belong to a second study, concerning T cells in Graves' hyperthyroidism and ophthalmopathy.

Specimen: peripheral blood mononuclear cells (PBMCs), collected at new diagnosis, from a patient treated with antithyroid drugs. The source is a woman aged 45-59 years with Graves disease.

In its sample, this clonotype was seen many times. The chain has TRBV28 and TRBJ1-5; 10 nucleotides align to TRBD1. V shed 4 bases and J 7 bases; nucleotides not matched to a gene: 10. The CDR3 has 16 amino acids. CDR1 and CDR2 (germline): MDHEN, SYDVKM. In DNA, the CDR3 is TGTGCCAGCAGTTCCCCGGGGACAGGGGACAGGCAGCCCCAGCATTTT. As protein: CASSSPGTGDRQPQHF. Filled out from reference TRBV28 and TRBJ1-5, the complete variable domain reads DVKVTQSSRYLVKRTGEKVFLECVQDMDHENMFWYRQDPGLGLRLIYFSYDVKMKEKGDIPEGYSVSREKKERFSLILESASTNQTSMYLCASSSPGTGDRQPQHFGDGTRLSIL.

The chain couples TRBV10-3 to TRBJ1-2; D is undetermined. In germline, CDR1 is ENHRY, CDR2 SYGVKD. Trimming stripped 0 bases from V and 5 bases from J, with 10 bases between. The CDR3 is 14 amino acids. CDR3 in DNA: TGTGCCATCAGTGAGTCGCCACTCTTTTATGGCTACACCTTC. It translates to CAISESPLFYGYTF.

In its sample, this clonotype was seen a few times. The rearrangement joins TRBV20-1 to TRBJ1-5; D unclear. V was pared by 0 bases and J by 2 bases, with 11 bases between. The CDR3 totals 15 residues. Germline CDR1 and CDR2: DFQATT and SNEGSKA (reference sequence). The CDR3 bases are TGCAGTGCTAGAGATGTGGGCGCGCGCAATCAGCCCCAGCATTTT. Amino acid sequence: CSARDVGARNQPQHF.

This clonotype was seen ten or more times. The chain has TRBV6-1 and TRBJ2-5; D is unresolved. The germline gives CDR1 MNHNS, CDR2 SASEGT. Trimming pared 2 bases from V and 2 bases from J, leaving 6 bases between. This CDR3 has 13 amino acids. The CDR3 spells CASSETEQETQYF. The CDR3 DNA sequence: TGTGCCAGCAGTGAAACGGAACAAGAGACCCAGTACTTC.

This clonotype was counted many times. The CDR3 DNA sequence: TGCGCCAGCAGTGATGGGAGGGACGGGGAAGAGACCCAGTACTTC. Translation gives CASSDGRDGEETQYF. The rearrangement uses TRBV10-1 and TRBJ2-5; 7 bases map to TRBD2. In germline, CDR1 is WNHNN, CDR2 SYGVQD (reference sequence). Germline trimming cut 3 bases from V and 3 bases from J; bases unmatched to any gene: 7. The CDR3 has 15 amino acids.

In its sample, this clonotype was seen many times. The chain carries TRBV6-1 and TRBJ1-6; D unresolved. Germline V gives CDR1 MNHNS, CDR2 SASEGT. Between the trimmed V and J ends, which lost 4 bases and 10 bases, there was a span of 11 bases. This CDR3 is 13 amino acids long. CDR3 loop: CASSGALDSPLHF. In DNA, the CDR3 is TGTGCCAGCAGTGGGGCCCTGGACTCACCCCTCCACTTT.

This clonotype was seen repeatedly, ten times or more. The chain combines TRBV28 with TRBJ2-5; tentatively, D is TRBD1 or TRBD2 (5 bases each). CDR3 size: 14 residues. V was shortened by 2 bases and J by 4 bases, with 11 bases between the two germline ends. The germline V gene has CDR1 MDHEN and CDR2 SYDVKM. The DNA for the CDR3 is TGTGCCAGCAGTTTACTGGGGGAAGCAGAGACCCAGTACTTC. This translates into CASSLLGEAETQYF.

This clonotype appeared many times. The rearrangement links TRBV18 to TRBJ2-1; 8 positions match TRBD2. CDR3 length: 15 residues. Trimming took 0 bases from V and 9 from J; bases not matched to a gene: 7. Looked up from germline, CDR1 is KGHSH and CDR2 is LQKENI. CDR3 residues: CASSPPIAGSSEQFF. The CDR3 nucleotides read TGTGCCAGCTCACCACCGATAGCGGGATCTAGTGAGCAGTTCTTC.

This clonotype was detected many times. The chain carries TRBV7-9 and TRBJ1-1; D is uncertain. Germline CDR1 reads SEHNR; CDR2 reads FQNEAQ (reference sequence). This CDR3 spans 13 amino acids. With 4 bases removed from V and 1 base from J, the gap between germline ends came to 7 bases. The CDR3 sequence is CASSSYRNTEAFF. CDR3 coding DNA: TGTGCCAGCAGCTCCTACAGGAACACTGAAGCTTTCTTT.

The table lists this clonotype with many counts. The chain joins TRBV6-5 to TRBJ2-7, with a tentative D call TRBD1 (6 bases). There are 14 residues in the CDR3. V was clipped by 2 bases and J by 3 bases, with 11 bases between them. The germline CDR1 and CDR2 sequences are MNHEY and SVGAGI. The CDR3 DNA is TGTGCCAGCAGTTACAGTCAGGGGAACTACGAGCAGTACTTC. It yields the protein CASSYSQGNYEQYF.

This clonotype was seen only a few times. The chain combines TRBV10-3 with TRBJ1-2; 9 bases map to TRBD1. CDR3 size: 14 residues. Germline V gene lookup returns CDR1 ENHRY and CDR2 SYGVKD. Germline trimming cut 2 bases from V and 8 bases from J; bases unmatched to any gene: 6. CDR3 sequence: CAISEGTGIGGYTF. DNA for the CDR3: TGTGCCATCAGTGAGGGGACAGGGATTGGCGGCTACACCTTC.

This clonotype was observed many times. CDR3 bases: TGTGCCTGGAGTGTACGGGGAGATTCACCCCTCCACTTT. Encoded protein: CAWSVRGDSPLHF. The rearrangement joins TRBV30 to TRBJ1-6; D is ambiguous. CDR3 length: 13 amino acids. Germline V gene lookup returns CDR1 GTSNPN and CDR2 SVGIG (reference sequence). V was cut by 0 bases and J by 8 bases, with 8 bases left in between. Supplemented by reference TRBV30 and TRBJ1-6, the full variable domain reads SQTIHQWPATLVQPVGSPLSLECTVEGTSNPNLYWYRQAAGRGLQLLFYSVGIGQISSEVPQNLSASRPQDRQFILSSKKLLLSDSGFYLCAWSVRGDSPLHFGNGTRLTVT.

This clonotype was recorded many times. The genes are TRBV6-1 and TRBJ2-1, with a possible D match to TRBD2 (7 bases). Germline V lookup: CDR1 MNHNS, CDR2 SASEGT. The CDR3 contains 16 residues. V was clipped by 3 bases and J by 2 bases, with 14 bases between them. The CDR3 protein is CASSDLGGLAYNEQFF. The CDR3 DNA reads TGTGCCAGCAGTGACCTCGGGGGGCTGGCCTACAATGAGCAGTTCTTC.

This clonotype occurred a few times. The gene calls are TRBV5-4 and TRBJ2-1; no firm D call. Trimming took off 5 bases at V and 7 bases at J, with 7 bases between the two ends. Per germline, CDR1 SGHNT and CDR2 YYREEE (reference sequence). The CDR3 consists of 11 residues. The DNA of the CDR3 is TGTGCCAGCAGGCACGGAAATGAGCAGTTCTTC. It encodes CASRHGNEQFF.

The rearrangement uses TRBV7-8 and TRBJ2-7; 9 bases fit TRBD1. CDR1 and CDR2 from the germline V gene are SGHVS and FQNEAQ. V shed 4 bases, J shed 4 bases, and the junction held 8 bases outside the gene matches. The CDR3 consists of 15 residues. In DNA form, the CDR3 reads TGTGCCAGCAGCTCCGGGACAGGGAGTATTTACGAGCAGTACTTC. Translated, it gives CASSSGTGSIYEQYF.

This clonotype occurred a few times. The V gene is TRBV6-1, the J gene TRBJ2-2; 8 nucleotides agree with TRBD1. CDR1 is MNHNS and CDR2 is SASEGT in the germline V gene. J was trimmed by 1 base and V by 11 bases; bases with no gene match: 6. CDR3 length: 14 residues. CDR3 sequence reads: CAGSGTGNTGELFF. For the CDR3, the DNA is TGTGCCGGATCCGGGACAGGGAACACCGGGGAGCTGTTTTTT.

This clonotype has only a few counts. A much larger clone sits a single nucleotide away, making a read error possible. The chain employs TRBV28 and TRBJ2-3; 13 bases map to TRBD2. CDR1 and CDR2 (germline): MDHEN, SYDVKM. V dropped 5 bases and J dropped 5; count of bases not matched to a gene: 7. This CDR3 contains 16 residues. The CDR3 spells CASSLRTSGSVDTQYF. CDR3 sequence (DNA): TGTGCCAGCAGTCTCAGGACTAGCGGGAGTGTAGATACGCAGTATTTT.

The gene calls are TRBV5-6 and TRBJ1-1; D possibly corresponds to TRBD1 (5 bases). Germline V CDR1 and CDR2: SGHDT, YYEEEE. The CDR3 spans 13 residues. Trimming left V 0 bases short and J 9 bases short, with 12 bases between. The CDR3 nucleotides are TGTGCCAGCAGCTTGGGGGGCCATTATCAAGCTTTCTTT. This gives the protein CASSLGGHYQAFF.

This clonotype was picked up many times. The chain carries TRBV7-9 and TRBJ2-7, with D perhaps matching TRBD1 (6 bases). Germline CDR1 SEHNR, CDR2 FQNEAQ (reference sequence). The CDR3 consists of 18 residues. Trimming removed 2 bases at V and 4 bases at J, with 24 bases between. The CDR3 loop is CASSLSYGTNPNRYEQYF. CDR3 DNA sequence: TGTGCCAGCAGCTTAAGTTACGGGACAAACCCTAATAGGTACGAGCAGTACTTC.

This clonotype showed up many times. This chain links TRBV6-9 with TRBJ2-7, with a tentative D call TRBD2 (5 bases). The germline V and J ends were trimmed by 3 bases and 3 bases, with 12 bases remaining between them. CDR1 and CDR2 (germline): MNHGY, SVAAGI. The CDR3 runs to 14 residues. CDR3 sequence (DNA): TGTGCCAGCAGTTACTCAGGCGGGCTCTACGAGCAGTACTTC. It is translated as CASSYSGGLYEQYF.

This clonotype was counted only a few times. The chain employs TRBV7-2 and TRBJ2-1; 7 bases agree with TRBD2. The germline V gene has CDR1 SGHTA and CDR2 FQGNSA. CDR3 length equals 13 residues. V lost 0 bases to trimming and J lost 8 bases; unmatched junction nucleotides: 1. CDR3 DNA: TGTGCCAGCAGCTTAGCGGGGAGGGATGAGCAGTTCTTC. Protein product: CASSLAGRDEQFF.

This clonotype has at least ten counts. DNA for the CDR3: TGTGCCAGCTCCCGCCAGGGTGACTATGGCTACACCTTC. This translates into CASSRQGDYGYTF. This rearrangement joins TRBV18 to TRBJ1-2, with D maybe TRBD1 (5 bases). V lost 6 bases and J lost 3, with 11 bases in between. In germline, CDR1 is KGHSH, CDR2 LQKENI. The CDR3 loop spans 13 amino acids.

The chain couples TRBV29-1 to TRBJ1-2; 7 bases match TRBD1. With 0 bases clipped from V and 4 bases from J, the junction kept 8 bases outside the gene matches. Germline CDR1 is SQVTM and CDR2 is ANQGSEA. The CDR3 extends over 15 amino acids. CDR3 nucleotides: TGCAGCGTTGAAGATTCCGGGACAGACTTCTATGGCTACACCTTC. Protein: CSVEDSGTDFYGYTF. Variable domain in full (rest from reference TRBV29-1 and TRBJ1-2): SAVISQKPSRDICQRGTSLTIQCQVDSQVTMMFWYRQQPGQSLTLIATANQGSEATYESGFVIDKFPISRPNLTFSTLTVSNMSPEDSSIYLCSVEDSGTDFYGYTFGSGTRLTVV.

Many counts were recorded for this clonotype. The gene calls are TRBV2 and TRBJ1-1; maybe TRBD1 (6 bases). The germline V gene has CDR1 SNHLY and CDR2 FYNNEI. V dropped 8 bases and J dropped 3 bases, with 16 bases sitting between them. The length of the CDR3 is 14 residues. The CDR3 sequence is CASGGQGGYTEAFF. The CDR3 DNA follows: TGTGCCAGCGGGGGGCAGGGAGGATACACTGAAGCTTTCTTT.

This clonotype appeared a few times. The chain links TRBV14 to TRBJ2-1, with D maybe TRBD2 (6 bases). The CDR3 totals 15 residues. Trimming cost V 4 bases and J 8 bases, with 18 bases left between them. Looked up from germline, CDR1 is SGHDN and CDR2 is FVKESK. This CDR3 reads CASSPTVAVGHEQFF. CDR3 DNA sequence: TGTGCCAGCAGCCCGACCGTAGCGGTCGGGCATGAGCAGTTCTTC.